The clone carrying this T cell receptor (beta chain) was seen many times. Its antigen remains unknown. The read halts 3 residues ahead of the CDR3 end, with the missing end drawn from the germline J gene. This record comes from a study of T cell clonality in common variable immunodeficiency. TCRdb keeps only in-frame clones here, not all; method: immunoSEQ multiplex PCR. This sample comprises about 45,000 clones, none seen once only. Findings and limits, study-wide: T cell subpopulation sequencing would be needed to explain CVID clonality. Compared with controls, CVID subjects had fewer shared TCRbeta clones.

CDR1 and CDR2 from the germline V gene are SGHRS and YFSETQ. The length of the CDR3 is 15 residues. V lost 0 bases and J lost 2, with 8 bases in between. This clonotype was sampled from a person aged 18 to 70 in good health. Sequencing was performed on peripheral blood mononuclear cells. V gene TRBV5-1 combines with J gene TRBJ1-4; D may be TRBD1 (6 bases). CDR3 residues: CASSLGGQTNEKLFF. The covered CDR3 bases are TGCGCCAGCAGCTTGGGAGGACAGACTAATGAAAAA. Full variable domain (remainder filled in from reference TRBV5-1 and TRBJ1-4): KAGVTQTPRYLIKTRGQQVTLSCSPISGHRSVSWYQQTPGQGLQFLFEYFSETQRNKGNFPGRFSGRQFSNSRSEMNVSTLELGDSALYLCASSLGGQTNEKLFFGSGTQLSVL.